Listed below are T cell receptor beta chains from one sample, sequenced in a study of blood T cell repertoires in COVID-19. TCRdb keeps only in-frame clones here, not all; method: immunoSEQ multiplex PCR. Here the sample spans roughly 290,000 clones, about 89% being singletons. Sample: PBMCs or T cells enriched from blood (not recorded which). All receptors come from a middle-aged woman who had recovered from COVID-19. Both conserved end residues are part of each CDR3. D genes are given only for firm matches. The size entry is marked missing in some rows and otherwise reads once, few, many or a size class.

D gene,V gene,clone size,J gene,CDR3 protein,CDR3 DNA
.,TRBV5-1,.,TRBJ1-2,CASSLGQNYGYTF,TGCGCCAGCAGCTTGGGGCAGAACTATGGCTACACCTTC
TRBD1,TRBV5-1,.,TRBJ2-7,CASSYGQEYEQYF,TGCGCCAGCAGCTACGGACAGGAGTACGAGCAGTACTTC
TRBD2,TRBV5-1,.,TRBJ2-7,CASSLVVAGDEQYF,TGCGCCAGCAGCTTGGTGGTAGCGGGAGACGAGCAGTACTTC
.,TRBV5-5,.,TRBJ2-7,CASSLSDPGGYEQYF,TGTGCCAGCAGCTTGTCGGATCCAGGAGGCTACGAGCAGTACTTC
.,TRBV3-1/TRBV3-2,.,TRBJ1-6,CASSHDKYNSPLHF,TGTGCCAGCAGCCACGACAAGTATAATTCACCCCTCCACTTT
TRBD2,TRBV5-1,.,TRBJ2-5,CASSLGLAGDLRAQYF,TGCGCCAGCAGCTTGGGACTAGCGGGGGACCTAAGGGCCCAGTACTTC
.,TRBV21-1,.,TRBJ2-7,CASRGQGDYEQYF,TGTGCCAGCCGGGGACAGGGGGACTACGAGCAGTACTTC
.,TRBV9,.,TRBJ1-2,CASNRGNYGYTF,TGTGCCAGCAATCGGGGGAACTATGGCTACACCTTC
.,TRBV6-5,.,TRBJ1-2,CASFLEGPGYTF,TGTGCCAGCTTCTTGGAGGGCCCTGGCTACACCTTC
.,TRBV19,.,TRBJ1-6,CASRVGSEINSPLHF,TGTGCCAGTAGGGTCGGCAGCGAGATTAATTCACCCCTCCACTTT
.,TRBV10-3,.,TRBJ2-4,CAISEGGAIPKNIQYF,TGTGCCATCAGTGAGGGCGGGGCGATTCCAAAAAACATTCAGTACTTC
.,TRBV9,.,TRBJ2-2,CASRAANTGELFF,TGTGCCAGCAGGGCAGCGAACACCGGGGAGCTGTTTTTT
.,TRBV7-3,.,TRBJ1-1,CASSHGLRGTEAFF,TGTGCCAGCAGTCATGGATTAAGGGGCACTGAAGCTTTCTTT
.,TRBV14,.,TRBJ2-7,CASSRPGLFYEQYF,TGTGCCAGCAGCCGCCCCGGACTATTTTACGAGCAGTACTTC
TRBD2,TRBV7-2,.,TRBJ2-5,CASSGVAGGQETQYF,TGTGCCAGCAGCGGCGTAGCGGGGGGACAAGAGACCCAGTACTTC
.,TRBV4-1,.,TRBJ1-1,CASSQGQVMNTEAFF,TGCGCCAGCAGCCAAGGACAGGTCATGAACACTGAAGCTTTCTTT
TRBD1,TRBV5-1,few,TRBJ1-4,CASSPGQGWEKLFF,TGCGCCAGCAGCCCGGGACAGGGGTGGGAAAAACTGTTTTTT
TRBD2,TRBV7-2,.,TRBJ2-1,CASSFSGASSYNEQFF,TGTGCCAGCAGCTTCAGCGGGGCAAGCTCCTACAATGAGCAGTTCTTC
.,TRBV5-4,.,TRBJ1-3,CASSAGIGGNTIYF,TGTGCCAGCAGCGCAGGGATTGGTGGAAACACCATATATTTT
.,TRBV27,.,TRBJ2-6,CASRPNVGSGANVLTF,TGTGCCAGCAGGCCTAACGTTGGCTCTGGGGCCAACGTCCTGACTTTC
TRBD2,TRBV6-2/TRBV6-3,.,TRBJ2-1,CASSYARTSGGYNEQFF,TGTGCCAGCAGTTACGCCCGGACTAGCGGGGGGTACAATGAGCAGTTCTTC
.,TRBV11-2,.,TRBJ1-4,CASSLSRGTNEKLFF,TGTGCCAGCAGCTTAAGTCGGGGAACTAATGAAAAACTGTTTTTT
TRBD2,TRBV30,.,TRBJ2-1,CAWSGVLAGWSNEQFF,TGTGCCTGGAGCGGCGTTCTAGCGGGATGGAGCAATGAGCAGTTCTTC
.,TRBV6-4,.,TRBJ1-1,CASSSHEGTEAFF,TGTGCCAGCAGTAGTCACGAGGGCACTGAAGCTTTCTTT
TRBD1,TRBV10-2,.,TRBJ1-2,CASSEGTGSVGYGYTF,TGCGCCAGCAGTGAGGGGACAGGGAGTGTGGGCTATGGCTACACCTTC
.,TRBV7-3,.,TRBJ1-1,CASTLWNLPGHQNTEAFF,TGTGCCAGCACCTTATGGAATTTACCGGGACATCAGAACACTGAAGCTTTCTTT
.,TRBV18,.,TRBJ1-5,CASSLSGNQPQHF,TGTGCCAGCTCCCTGAGCGGCAATCAGCCCCAGCATTTT
TRBD2,TRBV7-2,.,TRBJ2-5,CASSPRPGTSGTRETQYF,TGTGCCAGCAGCCCAAGACCCGGGACTAGCGGGACTCGAGAGACCCAGTACTTC